The source of this T cell receptor (beta chain) is a study of T-cell reconstitution after alpha-beta-depleted transplantation in children. In its sample, this clonotype was seen many times. The antigen is undetermined. Preparation of the TCRbeta library involved a method that used unique molecular identifiers. MiXCR was run by TCRdb on the PCR reads, yielding one entry per CDR3 protein. The table has about 980,000 distinct CDR3 sequences, about 26% seen once. Study findings and constraints: After one year, T-cell counts and TCRbeta diversity mostly came from new T cells.

The CDR3 has 15 residues. V lost 5 bases and J 3 bases, leaving 17 bases between the germline ends. Germline loops: CDR1 DFQATT, CDR2 SNEGSKA (reference sequence). This chain joins TRBV20-1 and TRBJ2-1; D call uncertain. The sequences come from PBMCs, mostly from graft donor cells, collected 360 days after TCRalphabeta/CD19-depleted stem cell transplant. The sequence derives from a boy in the first two years of life who had a stem cell transplant for SCID, so the T cells may come from the graft donor. The DNA for the CDR3 is TGCAGTGCTTCCCGACTTTCGCACTACTACAATGAGCAGTTCTTC. Protein product: CSASRLSHYYNEQFF.